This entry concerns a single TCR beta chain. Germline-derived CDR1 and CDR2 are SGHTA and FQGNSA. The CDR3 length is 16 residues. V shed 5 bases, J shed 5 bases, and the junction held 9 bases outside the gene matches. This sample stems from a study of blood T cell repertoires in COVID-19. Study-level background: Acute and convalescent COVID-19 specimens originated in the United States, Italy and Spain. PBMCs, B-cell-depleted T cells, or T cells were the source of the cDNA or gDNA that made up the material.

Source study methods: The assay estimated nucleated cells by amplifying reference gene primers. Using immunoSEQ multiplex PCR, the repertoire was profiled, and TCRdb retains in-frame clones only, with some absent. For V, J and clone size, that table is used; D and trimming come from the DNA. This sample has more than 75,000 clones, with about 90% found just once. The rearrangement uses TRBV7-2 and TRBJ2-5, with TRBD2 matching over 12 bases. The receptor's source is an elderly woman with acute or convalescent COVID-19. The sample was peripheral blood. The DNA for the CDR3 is TGTGCCAGCAGCCCGGGACTAGCGGGTTGGAGCGAGACCCAGTACTTC. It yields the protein CASSPGLAGWSETQYF. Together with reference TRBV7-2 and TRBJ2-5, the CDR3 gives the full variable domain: GAGVSQSPSNKVTEKGKDVELRCDPISGHTALYWYRQSLGQGLEFLIYFQGNSAPDKSGLPSDRFSAERTGGSVSTLTIQRTQQEDSAVYLCASSPGLAGWSETQYFGPGTRLLVL.